The T cell receptor beta chain under discussion was sequenced for a study of blood T cell repertoires in COVID-19. Study at large: Acute-phase and convalescent COVID-19 samples originated in the United States, Italy and Spain.

The authors' processing: Quantification of nucleated cells was approximated via reference gene primer amplification. Profiling relied on immunoSEQ multiplex PCR, and the TCRdb table lists in-frame clones only, not all of them. The DNA was the basis for D and trimming; V, J and clone size are from that table. The sample lists roughly 250,000 clones, roughly 80% occurring once. The CDR3 consists of 14 residues. Germline-derived CDR1 and CDR2 are LNHDA and SQIVND (reference sequence). The ends were cut back, 5 bases at V and 6 bases at J, with 13 bases in the middle. The receptor comes from a woman in her seventies with acute or convalescent COVID-19. J is TRBJ1-4 and V is TRBV19; D possibly corresponds to TRBD1 (5 bases). Sequencing was done on a sample of peripheral blood. The CDR3 reads CASSPQGRHEKLFF. The CDR3 nucleotides read TGTGCCAGTAGTCCGCAGGGTCGTCATGAAAAACTGTTTTTT.